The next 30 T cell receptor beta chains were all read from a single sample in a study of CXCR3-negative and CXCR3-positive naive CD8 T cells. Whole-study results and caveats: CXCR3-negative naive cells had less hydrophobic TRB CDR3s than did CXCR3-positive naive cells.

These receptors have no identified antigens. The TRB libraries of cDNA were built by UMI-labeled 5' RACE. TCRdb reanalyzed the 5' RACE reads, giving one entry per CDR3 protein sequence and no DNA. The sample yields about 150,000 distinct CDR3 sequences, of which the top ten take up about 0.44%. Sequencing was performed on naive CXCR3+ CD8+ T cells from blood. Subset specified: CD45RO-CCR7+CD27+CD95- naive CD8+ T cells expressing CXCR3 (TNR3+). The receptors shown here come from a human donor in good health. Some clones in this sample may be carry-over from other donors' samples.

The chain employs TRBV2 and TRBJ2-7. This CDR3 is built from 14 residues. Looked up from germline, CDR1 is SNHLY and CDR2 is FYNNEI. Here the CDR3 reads CASSEFFSQYEQYF.

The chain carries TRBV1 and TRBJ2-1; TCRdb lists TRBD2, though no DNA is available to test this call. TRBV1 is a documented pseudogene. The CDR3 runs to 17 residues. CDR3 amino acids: CTSSSRGSGRENNEQFF.

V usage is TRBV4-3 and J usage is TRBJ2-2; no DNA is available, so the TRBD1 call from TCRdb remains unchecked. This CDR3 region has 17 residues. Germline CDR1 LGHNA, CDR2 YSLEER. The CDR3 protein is CASSQEPAGAYTGELFF.

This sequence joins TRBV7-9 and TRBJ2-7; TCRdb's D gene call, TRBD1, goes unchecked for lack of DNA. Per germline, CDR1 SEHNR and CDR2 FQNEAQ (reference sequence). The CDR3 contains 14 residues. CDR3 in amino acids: CASGSGRLPYEQYF.

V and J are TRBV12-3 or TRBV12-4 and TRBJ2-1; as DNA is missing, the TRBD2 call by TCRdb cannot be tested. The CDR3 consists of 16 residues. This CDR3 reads CASSPVAGGSYNEQFF.

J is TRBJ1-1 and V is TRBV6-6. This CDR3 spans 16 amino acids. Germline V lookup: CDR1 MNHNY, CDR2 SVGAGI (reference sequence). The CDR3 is CASSIVKEGGFTEAFF.

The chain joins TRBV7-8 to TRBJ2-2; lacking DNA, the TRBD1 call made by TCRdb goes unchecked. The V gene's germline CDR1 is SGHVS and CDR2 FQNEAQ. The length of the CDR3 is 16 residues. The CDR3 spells CASSQLVRVETGELFF. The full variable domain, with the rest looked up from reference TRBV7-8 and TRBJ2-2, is GAGVSQSPRYKVAKRGQDVALRCDPISGHVSLFWYQQALGQGPEFLTYFQNEAQLDKSGLPSDRFFAERPEGSVSTLKIQRTQQEDSAVYLCASSQLVRVETGELFFGEGSRLTVL.

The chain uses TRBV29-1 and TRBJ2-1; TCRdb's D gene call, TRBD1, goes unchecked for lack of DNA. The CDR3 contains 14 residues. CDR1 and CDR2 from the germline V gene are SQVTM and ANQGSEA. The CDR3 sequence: CSVVPALSYNEQFF.

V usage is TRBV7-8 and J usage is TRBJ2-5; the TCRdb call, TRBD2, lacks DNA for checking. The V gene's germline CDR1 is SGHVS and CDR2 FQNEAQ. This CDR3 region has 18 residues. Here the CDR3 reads CASSFVPGLAGSQETQYF.

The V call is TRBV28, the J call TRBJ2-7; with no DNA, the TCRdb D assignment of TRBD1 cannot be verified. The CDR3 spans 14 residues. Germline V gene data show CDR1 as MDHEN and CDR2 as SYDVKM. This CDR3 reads CASSPTGASWEQYF.

CDR3 protein: CASSYGRRLDNEQFF. This sequence joins TRBV6-2 or TRBV6-3 and TRBJ2-1; as DNA is missing, the TRBD2 call by TCRdb cannot be tested. CDR1 and CDR2 from the germline V gene are MNHEY and SVGEGT. This CDR3 is built from 15 residues.

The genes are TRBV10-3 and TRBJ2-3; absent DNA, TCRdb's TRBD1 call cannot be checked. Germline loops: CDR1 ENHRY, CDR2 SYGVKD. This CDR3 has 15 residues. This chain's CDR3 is CAISGRRGDTDTQYF.

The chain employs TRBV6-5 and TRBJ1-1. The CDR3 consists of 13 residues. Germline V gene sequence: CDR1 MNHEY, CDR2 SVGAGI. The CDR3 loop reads CASSYLGDTEAFF.

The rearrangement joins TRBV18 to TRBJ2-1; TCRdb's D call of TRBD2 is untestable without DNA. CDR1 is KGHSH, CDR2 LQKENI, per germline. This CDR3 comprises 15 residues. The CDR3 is CASSTLAGDYNEQFF.

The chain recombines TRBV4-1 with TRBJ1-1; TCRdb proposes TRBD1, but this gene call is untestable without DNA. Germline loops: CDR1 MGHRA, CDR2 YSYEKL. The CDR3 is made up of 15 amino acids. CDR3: CASSQRQAENTEAFF.

CDR3 loop: CASSWTGGGRELFF. J is TRBJ2-2 and V is TRBV27; TCRdb gives TRBD1 as the D gene, but with no DNA this cannot be confirmed. The CDR3 runs to 14 residues. Germline V gene sequence: CDR1 MNHEY, CDR2 SMNVEV (reference sequence).

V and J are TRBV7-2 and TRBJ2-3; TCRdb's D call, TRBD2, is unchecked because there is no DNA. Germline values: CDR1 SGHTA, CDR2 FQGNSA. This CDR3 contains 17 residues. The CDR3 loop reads CASSNRDSSHGTDTQYF.

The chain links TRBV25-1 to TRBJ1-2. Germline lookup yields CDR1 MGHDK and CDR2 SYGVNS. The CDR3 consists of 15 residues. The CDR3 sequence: CASSDVDGSIRGYTF.

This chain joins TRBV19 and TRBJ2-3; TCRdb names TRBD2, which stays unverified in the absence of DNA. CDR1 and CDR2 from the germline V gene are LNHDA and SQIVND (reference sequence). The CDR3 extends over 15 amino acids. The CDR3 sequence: CASSLTSGLTDTQYF.

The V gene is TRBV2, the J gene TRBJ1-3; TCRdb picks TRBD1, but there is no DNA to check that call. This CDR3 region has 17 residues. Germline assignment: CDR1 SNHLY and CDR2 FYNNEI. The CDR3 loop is CASSGGGFSSSGNTIYF.

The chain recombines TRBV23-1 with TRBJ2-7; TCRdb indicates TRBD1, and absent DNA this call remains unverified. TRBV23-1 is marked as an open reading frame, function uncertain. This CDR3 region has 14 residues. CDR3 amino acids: CASSQGDRIYEQYF.

CDR3 residues: CASGLLRRRGETQYF. The chain employs TRBV7-7 and TRBJ2-5; TCRdb names TRBD2, which stays unverified in the absence of DNA. Germline loops: CDR1 SSHAT, CDR2 FNYEAQ (reference sequence). This CDR3 is built from 15 residues.

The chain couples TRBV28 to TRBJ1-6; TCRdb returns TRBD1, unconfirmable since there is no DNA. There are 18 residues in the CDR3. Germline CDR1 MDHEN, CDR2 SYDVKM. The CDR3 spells CASSLRGQGSRGDSPLHF.

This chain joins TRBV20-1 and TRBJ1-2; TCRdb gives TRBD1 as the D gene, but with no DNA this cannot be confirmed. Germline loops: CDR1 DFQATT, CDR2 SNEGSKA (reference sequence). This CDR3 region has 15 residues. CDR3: CSADNGTTGWYGYTF.

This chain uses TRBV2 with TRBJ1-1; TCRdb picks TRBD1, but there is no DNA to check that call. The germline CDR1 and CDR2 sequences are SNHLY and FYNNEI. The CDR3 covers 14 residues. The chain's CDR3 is CASNSPDRGTEAFF.

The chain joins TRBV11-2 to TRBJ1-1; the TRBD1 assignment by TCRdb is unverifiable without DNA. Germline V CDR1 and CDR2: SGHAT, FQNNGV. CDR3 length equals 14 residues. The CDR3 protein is CASSLIRQDPEAFF.

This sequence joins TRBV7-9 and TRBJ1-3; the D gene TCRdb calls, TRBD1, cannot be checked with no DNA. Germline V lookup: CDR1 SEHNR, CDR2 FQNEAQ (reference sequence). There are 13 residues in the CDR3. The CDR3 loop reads CASGTISGNTIYF.

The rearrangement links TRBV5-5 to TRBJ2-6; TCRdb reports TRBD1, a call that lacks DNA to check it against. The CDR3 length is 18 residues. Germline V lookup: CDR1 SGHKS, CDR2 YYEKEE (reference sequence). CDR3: CASSYSGTGFSGANVLTF.

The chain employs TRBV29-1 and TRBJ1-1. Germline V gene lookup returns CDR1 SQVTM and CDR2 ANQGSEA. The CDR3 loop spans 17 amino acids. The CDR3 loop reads CSVALGRQGGRLTEAFF.

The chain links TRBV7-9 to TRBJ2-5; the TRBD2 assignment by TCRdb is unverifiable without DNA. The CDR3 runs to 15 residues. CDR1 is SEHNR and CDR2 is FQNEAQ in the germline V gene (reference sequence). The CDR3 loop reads CASRIAGYFDETQYF.